This is a list of T cell receptor beta chains from one sample in a study of PD-1 blockade in classical Hodgkin lymphoma. Some clones are missing from TCRdb's copy, which holds only in-frame ones; the method was immunoSEQ multiplex PCR. The sample yields 25,000 to 35,000 clones, 65% to 75% seen once. The material was peripheral blood mononuclear cells (PBMCs), obtained before the second cycle of nivolumab. The receptors shown here come from a human donor with classical Hodgkin lymphoma. The CDR3 runs from the conserved cysteine through the conserved F or W. A D gene is named only where the DNA matches it firmly. Clone size is shown for a subset of rows, as once, few, many or a class of expanded clone.

cdr3_nt: TGTGCCAGCAGCGGGGGACTAGCGGGTAAAGAGACCCAGTACTTC
cdr3_aa: CASSGGLAGKETQYF
clone_size: NA
d_call: TRBD2
j_call: TRBJ2-5
v_call: TRBV7-4

cdr3_nt: TGCAGCGTTGGAGGTAATGGTCAGCCCCAGCATTTT
cdr3_aa: CSVGGNGQPQHF
clone_size: NA
d_call: NA
j_call: TRBJ1-5
v_call: TRBV29-1

cdr3_nt: TGCAGTGCTAGAGTGGGGAATGAAGCTTTCTTT
cdr3_aa: CSARVGNEAFF
clone_size: NA
d_call: NA
j_call: TRBJ1-1
v_call: TRBV20-1

cdr3_nt: TGTGCCAGTAGTCCGGGCCCCTCAGGGTTGAGGGGCTACACCTTC
cdr3_aa: CASSPGPSGLRGYTF
clone_size: NA
d_call: NA
j_call: TRBJ1-2
v_call: TRBV19

cdr3_nt: TGTGCCACCCACCCGGTTGGCAGGGGAATTTCAGGGGAGCTGTTTTTT
cdr3_aa: CATHPVGRGISGELFF
clone_size: few
d_call: NA
j_call: TRBJ2-2
v_call: TRBV28

cdr3_nt: TGTGCCAGCTCACCGGGGGTAGGGACAGATACGCAGTATTTT
cdr3_aa: CASSPGVGTDTQYF
clone_size: NA
d_call: NA
j_call: TRBJ2-3
v_call: TRBV18

cdr3_nt: TGCAGCGTTGAAGGTGGGAGCGGGGACGAGCAGTACTTC
cdr3_aa: CSVEGGSGDEQYF
clone_size: NA
d_call: TRBD2
j_call: TRBJ2-7
v_call: TRBV29-1

cdr3_nt: TGTGCCAGTATCCAGGGGGGGGCGCGTGGACAGCCCCAGCATTTT
cdr3_aa: CASIQGGARGQPQHF
clone_size: NA
d_call: TRBD1
j_call: TRBJ1-5
v_call: TRBV19

cdr3_nt: TGTGCCAGCAGTGAATCTCTTACGGGGGCGGAGGGCTACACCTTC
cdr3_aa: CASSESLTGAEGYTF
clone_size: NA
d_call: NA
j_call: TRBJ1-2
v_call: TRBV25-1

cdr3_nt: TGTGCCAGCAGCGTACAGGTTGGTGCCTACGAGCAGTACTTC
cdr3_aa: CASSVQVGAYEQYF
clone_size: NA
d_call: NA
j_call: TRBJ2-7
v_call: TRBV9

cdr3_nt: TGTGCCAGCAGTGAAAGGCAGGGTCAAAACGAAAAACTGTTTTTT
cdr3_aa: CASSERQGQNEKLFF
clone_size: NA
d_call: NA
j_call: TRBJ1-4
v_call: TRBV6-1

cdr3_nt: TGCGCCAGCAGCCAAGCCCTCTCCTATAATTCACCCCTCCACTTT
cdr3_aa: CASSQALSYNSPLHF
clone_size: NA
d_call: NA
j_call: TRBJ1-6
v_call: TRBV4-3

cdr3_nt: TGCAGCGCCTCTACCGGGACTTACTATGGCTACACCTTC
cdr3_aa: CSASTGTYYGYTF
clone_size: NA
d_call: NA
j_call: TRBJ1-2
v_call: TRBV29-1

cdr3_nt: TGTGCCATCAGGGGAGCCTGGACATCCCAAGAGACCCAGTACTTC
cdr3_aa: CAIRGAWTSQETQYF
clone_size: NA
d_call: NA
j_call: TRBJ2-5
v_call: TRBV10-3

cdr3_nt: TGTGCCAGCATTACGCGAGGGCCCGGGGCCAACGTCCTGACTTTC
cdr3_aa: CASITRGPGANVLTF
clone_size: NA
d_call: NA
j_call: TRBJ2-6
v_call: TRBV28

cdr3_nt: TGTGCCAGCAGTTTCGGGCGTTGGGGGCGGGAGGTCTACGAGCAGTACTTC
cdr3_aa: CASSFGRWGREVYEQYF
clone_size: NA
d_call: TRBD2
j_call: TRBJ2-7
v_call: TRBV28

cdr3_nt: TGCGCCAGCAGCCATAACAGGGGTCCCTCCAGCTATGGCTACACCTTC
cdr3_aa: CASSHNRGPSSYGYTF
clone_size: NA
d_call: TRBD1
j_call: TRBJ1-2
v_call: TRBV4-3

cdr3_nt: TGTGCCAGCAGCAACGACAGGGGAGGTGAGAACACCATATATTTT
cdr3_aa: CASSNDRGGENTIYF
clone_size: few
d_call: TRBD1
j_call: TRBJ1-3
v_call: TRBV7-4

cdr3_nt: TGTGCCAGCAGTGAAGTCGGACTTGCCCAGGACACCATATATTTT
cdr3_aa: CASSEVGLAQDTIYF
clone_size: NA
d_call: NA
j_call: TRBJ1-3
v_call: TRBV6-1

cdr3_nt: TGTGCCAGCAGTCCAAGGACAGCGGCTGGAAACACCATATATTTT
cdr3_aa: CASSPRTAAGNTIYF
clone_size: NA
d_call: NA
j_call: TRBJ1-3
v_call: TRBV6-5

cdr3_nt: TGCGCCAGCAGCCACGAAGGACTAGTTACCGGTGAGCAGTTCTTC
cdr3_aa: CASSHEGLVTGEQFF
clone_size: NA
d_call: TRBD2
j_call: TRBJ2-1
v_call: TRBV4-3

cdr3_nt: TGTGCCACTACAGGGCCTCTGAACACCGGGGAGCTGTTTTTT
cdr3_aa: CATTGPLNTGELFF
clone_size: few
d_call: NA
j_call: TRBJ2-2
v_call: TRBV19

cdr3_nt: TGCAGCGTTGAAGACCGGTGGAAACTGTTTTTT
cdr3_aa: CSVEDRWKLFF
clone_size: NA
d_call: NA
j_call: TRBJ1-4
v_call: TRBV29-1

cdr3_nt: TGTGCCAGCAGCTTAGCTACAGGACTAAGAAACACCATATATTTT
cdr3_aa: CASSLATGLRNTIYF
clone_size: few
d_call: NA
j_call: TRBJ1-3
v_call: TRBV7-9

cdr3_nt: TGTGCCTCGTCAACAGGACCCGAAGCTTTCTTT
cdr3_aa: CASSTGPEAFF
clone_size: NA
d_call: NA
j_call: TRBJ1-1
v_call: TRBV10-3

cdr3_nt: TGTGCCAGCAGCTCGGAAACAGGGTTCGGCGAAGGGCAGTTCTTC
cdr3_aa: CASSSETGFGEGQFF
clone_size: few
d_call: NA
j_call: TRBJ2-1
v_call: TRBV11-2

cdr3_nt: TGCGCCAGCAGTACAGGGACCGGGGAGCTGTTTTTT
cdr3_aa: CASSTGTGELFF
clone_size: NA
d_call: NA
j_call: TRBJ2-2
v_call: TRBV10-1

cdr3_nt: TGTGCCAGCAGTGTACAGGGTTTCAATGAGCAGTTCTTC
cdr3_aa: CASSVQGFNEQFF
clone_size: NA
d_call: NA
j_call: TRBJ2-1
v_call: TRBV2

cdr3_nt: TGCGCCAGCAGCCAAGCAGCGGGGGGGCTGTTGACAGAGACCCAGTACTTC
cdr3_aa: CASSQAAGGLLTETQYF
clone_size: few
d_call: TRBD2
j_call: TRBJ2-5
v_call: TRBV4-1